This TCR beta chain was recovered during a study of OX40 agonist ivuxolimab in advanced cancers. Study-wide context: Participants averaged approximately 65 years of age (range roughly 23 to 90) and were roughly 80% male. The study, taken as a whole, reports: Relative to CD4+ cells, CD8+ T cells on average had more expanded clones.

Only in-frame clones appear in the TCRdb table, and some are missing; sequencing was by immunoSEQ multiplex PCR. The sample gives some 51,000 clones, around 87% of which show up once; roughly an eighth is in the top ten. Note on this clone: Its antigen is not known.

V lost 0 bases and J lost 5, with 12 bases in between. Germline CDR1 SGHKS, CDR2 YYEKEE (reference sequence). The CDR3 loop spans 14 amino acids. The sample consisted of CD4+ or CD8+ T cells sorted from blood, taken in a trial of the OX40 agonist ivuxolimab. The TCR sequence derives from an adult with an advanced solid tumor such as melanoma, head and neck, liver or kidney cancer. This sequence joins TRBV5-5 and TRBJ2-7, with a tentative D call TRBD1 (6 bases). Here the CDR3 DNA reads TGTGCCAGCAGCTTGGACGGACAGTTCCACGAGCAGTACTTC. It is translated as CASSLDGQFHEQYF.